The clone carrying this TCR beta chain was counted ten times or more. The germline gives CDR1 MNHEY, CDR2 SMNVEV (reference sequence). Between the trimmed V and J ends, which lost 6 bases and 2 bases, there was a span of 25 bases. The CDR3 is 18 amino acids. This entry belongs to a study of identical twins. TCRdb processed the 5' RACE reads anew with MiXCR; each CDR3 protein has one entry. The sample shows fewer than 250,000 distinct CDR3 sequences, about 7% of them seen only once. Another study also made use of these data, one on yellow fever vaccine responses in identical twins.

Sample: memory (CD45RO+) T cells sorted from blood. This TCR came from a woman aged 18-29 years in good health. The chain is built from TRBV27 and TRBJ1-2, with TRBD1 as a possible D gene (5 bases). CDR3 in DNA: TGTGCCAGCAGGGGAGCGGGGCTAGTTTCTCCCTCCAACTATGGCTACACCTTC. Its translation is CASRGAGLVSPSNYGYTF.